This T cell receptor (beta chain) emerged from a study of patients and donors after allogeneic stem cell transplantation. This clonotype showed up just a few times. This CDR3 is built from 16 residues. Per the germline V gene, CDR1 is MNHNY and CDR2 is SVGAGI (reference sequence). Trimming shortened V by 0 bases and J by 1 base, and 9 bases separated the two germline ends. TCRdb ran MiXCR on the RT-PCR reads and lists one entry per CDR3 protein. Found here are about 57,000 distinct CDR3 sequences, 13% of them singletons; the top ten hold under 40%. This TCR derives from a human donor who was either an allogeneic HSCT recipient or a stem cell or donor lymphocyte infusion donor (not recorded which). It is not recorded whose cells these are; they may come from a transplant donor. Specimen: blood, either unsorted or a sorted T cell fraction (not recorded which). The chain joins TRBV6-6 to TRBJ2-2; no clear D gene. The CDR3 nucleotides are TGTGCCAGCAGTTACTCAAGCGACCTGAACACCGGGGAGCTGTTTTTT. Translating it yields CASSYSSDLNTGELFF.